This T cell receptor beta chain appears in the sequencing data of a study of blood T cell repertoires in COVID-19. Across the study: Donors in the United States, Italy and Spain gave samples during acute or convalescent COVID-19. Sources were T cells, B-cell-depleted T cells, or PBMCs; the material itself was cDNA or gDNA.

Per the study methods: Cell counts per sample came from amplifying reference gene primers. Clones were sequenced by immunoSEQ multiplex PCR, and TCRdb holds only the in-frame ones, with some missing. V and J calls and clone size follow that table, whereas D and trimming were derived from the DNA. Among around 150,000 clones listed, 60% to 85% were seen once. This CDR3 is 16 amino acids long. Trimming took 6 bases from V and 0 from J, leaving 15 bases between them. Germline values: CDR1 LNHDA, CDR2 SQIVND (reference sequence). The V gene is TRBV19, the J gene TRBJ1-5, with D possibly being TRBD1 (5 bases). The TCR sequence derives from a man between 60 and 75 years old with acute or convalescent COVID-19. The sample was peripheral blood. The chain's CDR3 is CASRSKEGASNQPQHF. Written as DNA, the CDR3 is TGTGCCAGTAGATCAAAGGAAGGGGCTAGCAATCAGCCCCAGCATTTT.